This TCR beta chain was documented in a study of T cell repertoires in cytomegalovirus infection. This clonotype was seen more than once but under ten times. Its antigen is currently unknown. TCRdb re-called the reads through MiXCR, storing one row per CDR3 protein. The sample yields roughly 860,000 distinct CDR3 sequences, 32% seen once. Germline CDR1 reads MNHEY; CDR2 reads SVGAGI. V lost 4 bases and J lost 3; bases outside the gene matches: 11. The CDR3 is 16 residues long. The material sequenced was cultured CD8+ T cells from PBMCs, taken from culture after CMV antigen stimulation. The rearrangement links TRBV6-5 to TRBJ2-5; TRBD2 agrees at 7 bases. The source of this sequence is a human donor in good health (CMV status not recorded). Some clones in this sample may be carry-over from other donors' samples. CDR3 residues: CASSSLTGGAEETQYF. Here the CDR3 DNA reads TGTGCCAGCAGTTCCCTAACGGGGGGAGCAGAAGAGACCCAGTACTTC.